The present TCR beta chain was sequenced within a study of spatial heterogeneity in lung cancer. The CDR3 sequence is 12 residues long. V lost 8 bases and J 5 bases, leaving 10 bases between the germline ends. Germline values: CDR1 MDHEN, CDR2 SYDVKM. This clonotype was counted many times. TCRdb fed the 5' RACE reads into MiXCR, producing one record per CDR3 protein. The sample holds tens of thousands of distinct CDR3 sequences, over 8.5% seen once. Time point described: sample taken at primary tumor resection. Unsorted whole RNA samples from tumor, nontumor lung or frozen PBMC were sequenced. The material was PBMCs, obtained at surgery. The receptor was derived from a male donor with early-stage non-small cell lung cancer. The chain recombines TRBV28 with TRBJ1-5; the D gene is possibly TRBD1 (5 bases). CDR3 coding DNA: TGTGCCAGCCGTCGGGGGTATCAGCCCCAGCATTTT. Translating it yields CASRRGYQPQHF.